There are a few counts of the clone carrying this T cell receptor beta chain. The sample originates from a study of T cells after yellow fever vaccination. Researchers made TCR cDNA using 5'RACE template switching, and this step added a universal primer site and UMIs. TCRdb independently ran MiXCR on the 5' RACE reads; one entry per CDR3 protein. This repertoire shows 500,000 to 650,000 distinct CDR3 sequences, approximately 13% found once; its top ten account for 15%. CDR3 length equals 15 residues. Germline lookup yields CDR1 KGHSH and CDR2 LQKENI. With 6 bases removed from V and 4 bases from J, the gap between germline ends came to 16 bases.

This clonotype was sampled from a man aged 25 to 40 who received the YFV17D yellow fever vaccine. Source: PBMCs, taken on the day of the yellow fever booster vaccination. The chain combines TRBV18 with TRBJ2-1, with D perhaps matching TRBD2 (6 bases). The CDR3 DNA reads TGTGCCAGCTCCGGAGGGGACTCCTCTTACAATGAGCAGTTCTTC. It translates to CASSGGDSSYNEQFF.